The T cell receptor beta chain under discussion was sequenced for a study of T-cell memory formation after mild COVID-19. Study-level information: In these data, TCR clusters were largely donor specific. Study-level points and caveats: The main location of contracting CD4+ clones was CM and EM, and that of contracting CD8+ clones was EMRA. Proof of SARS-CoV-2 specificity was absent for the second-wave clones that crested on day 37.

On this clonotype itself: Its antigen is not known.

The 5'RACE method, run with constant-segment primers, produced TCR alpha and TCR beta cDNA libraries (carrying sample barcodes and UMIs). TCRdb redid the calling of the 5' RACE reads with MiXCR, one entry per CDR3 protein. Of around 310,000 distinct CDR3 sequences listed, 20% to 25% are singletons. The CDR3 has 17 residues. The V gene end was trimmed by 2 bases and the J gene end by 0 bases; junction bases not matched to a gene: 5. Germline values: CDR1 LGHDT, CDR2 YNNKEL (reference sequence). This chain joins TRBV3-1 and TRBJ2-5, with 11 bases matching TRBD2. The sequence was obtained from a man aged 18-30 years who had mild COVID-19 (a few samples of this study predate the infection). Cell type and time point are not known. Input material: PBMCs or a T cell subset sorted from them (not recorded which). CDR3 nucleotide sequence: TGTGCCAGCAGCCAACATCCGGGACTAGCGGACCAAGAGACCCAGTACTTC. This encodes CASSQHPGLADQETQYF.